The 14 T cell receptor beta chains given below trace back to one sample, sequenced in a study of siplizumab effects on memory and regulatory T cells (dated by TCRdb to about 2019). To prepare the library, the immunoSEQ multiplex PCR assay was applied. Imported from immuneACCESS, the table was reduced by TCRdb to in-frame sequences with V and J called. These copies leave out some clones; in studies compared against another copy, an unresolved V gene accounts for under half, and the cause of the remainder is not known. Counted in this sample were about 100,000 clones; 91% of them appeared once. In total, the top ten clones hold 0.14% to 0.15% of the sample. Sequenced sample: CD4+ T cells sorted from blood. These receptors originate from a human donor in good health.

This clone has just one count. CDR3 amino acids: CASSLYGTLNSPLHF. The CDR3 DNA sequence: TGTGCCAGCAGTTTATATGGGACTCTGAATTCACCCCTCCACTTT. The gene calls are TRBV28 and TRBJ1-6; D is possibly TRBD1 (5 bases). From germline, CDR1 is MDHEN and CDR2 SYDVKM. Trimming removed 1 base from V and 7 bases from J, with 11 bases in between. This CDR3 has 15 amino acids.

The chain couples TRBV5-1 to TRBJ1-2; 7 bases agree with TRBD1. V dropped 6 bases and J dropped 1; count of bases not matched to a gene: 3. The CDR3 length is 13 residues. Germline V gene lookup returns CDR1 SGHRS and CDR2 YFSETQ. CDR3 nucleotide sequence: TGCGCCAGCACCAGGGGGATTAACTATGGCTACACCTTC. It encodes CASTRGINYGYTF.

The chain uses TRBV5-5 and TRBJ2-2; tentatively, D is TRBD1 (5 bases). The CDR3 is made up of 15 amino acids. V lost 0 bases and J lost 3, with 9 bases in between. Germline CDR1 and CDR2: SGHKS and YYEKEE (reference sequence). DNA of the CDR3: TGTGCCAGCAGCTTGGGTCAGGGATACACCGGGGAGCTGTTTTTT. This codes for CASSLGQGYTGELFF.

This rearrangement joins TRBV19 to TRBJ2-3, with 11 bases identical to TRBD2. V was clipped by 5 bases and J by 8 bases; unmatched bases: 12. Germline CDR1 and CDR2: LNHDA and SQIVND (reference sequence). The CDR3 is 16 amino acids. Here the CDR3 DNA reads TGTGCCAGTAGTCGGACCGGGACTAGCGGATCGGGTACGCAGTATTTT. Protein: CASSRTGTSGSGTQYF.

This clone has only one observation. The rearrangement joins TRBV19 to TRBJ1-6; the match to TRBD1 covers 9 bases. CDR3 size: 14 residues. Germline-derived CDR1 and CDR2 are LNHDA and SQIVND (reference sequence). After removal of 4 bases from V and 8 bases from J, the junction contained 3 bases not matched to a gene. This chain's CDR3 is CASSTGTGYSPLHF. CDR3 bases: TGTGCCAGTAGTACCGGGACAGGGTATTCACCCCTCCACTTT.

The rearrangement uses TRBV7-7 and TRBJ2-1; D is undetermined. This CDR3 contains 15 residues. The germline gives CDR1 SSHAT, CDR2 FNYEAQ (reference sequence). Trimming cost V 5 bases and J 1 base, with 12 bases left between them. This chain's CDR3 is CASSESWVSYNEQFF. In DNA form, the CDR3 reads TGTGCCAGCAGCGAATCTTGGGTATCCTACAATGAGCAGTTCTTC.

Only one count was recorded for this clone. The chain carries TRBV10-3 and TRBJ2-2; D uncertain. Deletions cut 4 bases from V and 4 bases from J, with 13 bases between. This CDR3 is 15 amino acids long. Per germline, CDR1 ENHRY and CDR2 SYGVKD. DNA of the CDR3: TGTGCCATCAGTGTGGGCCAAGCAGGCACCGGGGAGCTGTTTTTT. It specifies CAISVGQAGTGELFF.

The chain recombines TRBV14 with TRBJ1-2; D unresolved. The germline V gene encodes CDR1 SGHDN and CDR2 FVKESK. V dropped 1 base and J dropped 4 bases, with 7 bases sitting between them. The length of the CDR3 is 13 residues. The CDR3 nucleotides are TGTGCCAGCAGCCAAGCACAGCCCTATGGCTACACCTTC. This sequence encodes CASSQAQPYGYTF. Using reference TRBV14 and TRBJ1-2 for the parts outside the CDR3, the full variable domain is EAGVTQFPSHSVIEKGQTVTLRCDPISGHDNLYWYRRVMGKEIKFLLHFVKESKQDESGMPNNRFLAERTGGTYSTLKVQPAELEDSGVYFCASSQAQPYGYTFGSGTRLTVV.

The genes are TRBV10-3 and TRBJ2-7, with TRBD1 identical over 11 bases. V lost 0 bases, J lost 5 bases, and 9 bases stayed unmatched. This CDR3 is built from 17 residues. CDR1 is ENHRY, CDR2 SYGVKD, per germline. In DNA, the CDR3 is TGTGCCATCAGTGAGTCGAGGCGGGACAGGGGGACCGACGAGCAGTACTTC. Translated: CAISESRRDRGTDEQYF.

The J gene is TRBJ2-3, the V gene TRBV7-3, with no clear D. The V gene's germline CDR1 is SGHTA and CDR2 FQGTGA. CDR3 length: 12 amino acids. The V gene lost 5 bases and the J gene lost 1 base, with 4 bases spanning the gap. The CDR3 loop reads CASSRRTDTQYF. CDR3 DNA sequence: TGTGCCAGCAGCCGACGCACAGATACGCAGTATTTT. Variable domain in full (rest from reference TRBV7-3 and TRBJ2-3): GAGVSQTPSNKVTEKGKYVELRCDPISGHTALYWYRQSLGQGPEFLIYFQGTGAADDSGLPNDRFFAVRPEGSVSTLKIQRTERGDSAVYLCASSRRTDTQYFGPGTRLTVL.

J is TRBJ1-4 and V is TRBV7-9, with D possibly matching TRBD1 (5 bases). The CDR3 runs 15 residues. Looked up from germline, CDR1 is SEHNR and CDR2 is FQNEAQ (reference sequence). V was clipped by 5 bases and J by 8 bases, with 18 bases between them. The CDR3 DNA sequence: TGTGCCAGCAGCCCCGGCCGACGGGACGGAGAAAAACTGTTTTTT. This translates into CASSPGRRDGEKLFF.

CDR3 coding DNA: TGTGCCAGCAGCGTAGTTCGCGGGGGGGGTCCCGTCACAGATACGCAGTATTTT. It translates to CASSVVRGGGPVTDTQYF. The chain joins TRBV9 to TRBJ2-3; 9 bases match TRBD2. The CDR3 is 18 amino acids. Losses at the gene ends were 0 bases for V and 2 bases for J; bases not matched to a gene: 10. CDR1 and CDR2 (germline): SGDLS, YYNGEE.

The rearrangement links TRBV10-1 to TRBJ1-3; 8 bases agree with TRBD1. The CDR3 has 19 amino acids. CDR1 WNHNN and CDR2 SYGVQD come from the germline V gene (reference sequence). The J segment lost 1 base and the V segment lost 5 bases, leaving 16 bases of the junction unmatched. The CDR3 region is CASSKKGTGSVLSGNTIYF. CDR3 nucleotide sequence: TGCGCCAGCAGTAAGAAAGGGACAGGAAGCGTCCTATCTGGAAACACCATATATTTT.

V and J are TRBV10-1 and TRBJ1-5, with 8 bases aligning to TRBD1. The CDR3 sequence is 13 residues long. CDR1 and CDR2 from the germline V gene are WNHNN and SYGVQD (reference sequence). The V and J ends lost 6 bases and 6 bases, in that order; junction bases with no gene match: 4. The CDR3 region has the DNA TGCGCCAGCAGGACAGGGGTAAGTCAGCCCCAGCATTTT. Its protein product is CASRTGVSQPQHF.